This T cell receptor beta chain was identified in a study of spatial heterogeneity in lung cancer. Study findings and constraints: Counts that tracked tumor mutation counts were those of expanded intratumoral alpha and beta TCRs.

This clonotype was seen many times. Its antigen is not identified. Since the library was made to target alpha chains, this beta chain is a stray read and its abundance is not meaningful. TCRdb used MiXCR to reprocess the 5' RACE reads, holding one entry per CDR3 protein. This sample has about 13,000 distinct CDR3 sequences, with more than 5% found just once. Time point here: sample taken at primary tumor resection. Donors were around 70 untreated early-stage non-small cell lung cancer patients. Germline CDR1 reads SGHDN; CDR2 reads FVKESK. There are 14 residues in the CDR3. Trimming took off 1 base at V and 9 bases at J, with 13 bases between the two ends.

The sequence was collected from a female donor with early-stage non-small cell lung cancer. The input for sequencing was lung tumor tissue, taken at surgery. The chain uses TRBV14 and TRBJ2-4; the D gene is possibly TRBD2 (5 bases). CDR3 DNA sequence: TGTGCCAGCAGCCAAGCAGTTCCCCGGGGCATTCAGTACTTC. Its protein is CASSQAVPRGIQYF. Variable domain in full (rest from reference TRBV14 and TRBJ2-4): EAGVTQFPSHSVIEKGQTVTLRCDPISGHDNLYWYRRVMGKEIKFLLHFVKESKQDESGMPNNRFLAERTGGTYSTLKVQPAELEDSGVYFCASSQAVPRGIQYFGAGTRLSVL.